Below are 9 T cell receptor beta chains sequenced from a single sample in a study of coeliac disease. TCRdb keeps only in-frame clones here, not all; method: immunoSEQ multiplex PCR. The sample shows several thousand clones, 50% to 60% of them seen only once. The specimen sequenced was lymphocytes from the gut lamina propria. The receptor set was obtained from a man in his 70s without celiac disease.

This clone was detected a few times. The V call is TRBV5-4, the J call TRBJ1-3; 7 positions agree with TRBD1. J was trimmed by 3 bases and V by 3 bases; bases with no gene match: 3. Germline V lookup: CDR1 SGHNT, CDR2 YYREEE (reference sequence). The CDR3 has 14 amino acids. This chain's CDR3 is CASSSGGFGNTIYF. The CDR3, as DNA: TGTGCCAGCAGCTCAGGGGGTTTTGGAAACACCATATATTTT.

CDR3 sequence (DNA): TGCGCCAGCAGCTCGACAGGGGGCTCTAATTCACCCCTCCACTTT. Translated: CASSSTGGSNSPLHF. The chain combines TRBV5-1 with TRBJ1-6; 10 nucleotides line up with TRBD1. CDR1 SGHRS and CDR2 YFSETQ come from the germline V gene. The CDR3 extends over 15 amino acids. Unmatched junction bases numbered 3, after V lost 3 bases and J lost 6 bases. The full variable domain, completed using reference TRBV5-1 and TRBJ1-6, is KAGVTQTPRYLIKTRGQQVTLSCSPISGHRSVSWYQQTPGQGLQFLFEYFSETQRNKGNFPGRFSGRQFSNSRSEMNVSTLELGDSALYLCASSSTGGSNSPLHFGNGTRLTVT.

This clone has a handful of counts. CDR3 nucleotide sequence: TGCAGCGTGCTGGGGGGTATCTCCTACGAGCAGTACTTC. Its translation: CSVLGGISYEQYF. V gene TRBV29-1 combines with J gene TRBJ2-7; D might be TRBD2 (6 bases). Per the germline V gene, CDR1 is SQVTM and CDR2 is ANQGSEA. The CDR3 totals 13 residues. V lost 6 bases and J lost 0, with 12 bases in between.

The J gene is TRBJ2-5, the V gene TRBV6-1; TRBD2 matches 10 bases. The CDR3 loop spans 14 amino acids. V dropped 10 bases and J dropped 5; count of bases not matched to a gene: 10. CDR1 is MNHNS and CDR2 is SASEGT in the germline V gene. CDR3 protein: CATKAGGPLETQYF. In DNA, the CDR3 is TGTGCCACAAAAGCGGGGGGGCCACTGGAGACCCAGTACTTC.

This clone was counted between two and nine times. The J gene is TRBJ2-1, the V gene TRBV4-1; 13 bases are shared with TRBD2. The germline V gene encodes CDR1 MGHRA and CDR2 YSYEKL. V lost 2 bases and J lost 1; bases outside the gene matches: 2. The CDR3 extends over 17 amino acids. The CDR3 sequence is CASSQPGLAGSYNEQFF. The CDR3 DNA reads TGCGCCAGCAGCCAACCGGGACTAGCGGGGTCCTACAATGAGCAGTTCTTC.

This chain uses TRBV10-3 with TRBJ2-3; a possible D gene is TRBD2 (6 bases). V gave up 8 bases and J gave up 0 bases, with 12 bases separating them. CDR1 ENHRY and CDR2 SYGVKD come from the germline V gene. The CDR3 spans 14 residues. Here the CDR3 DNA reads TGTGCCATCGCGGCGGGAAGGAGCACAGATACGCAGTATTTT. The encoded protein is CAIAAGRSTDTQYF.

V is TRBV19 and J is TRBJ1-5; D remains unclear. The germline V gene has CDR1 LNHDA and CDR2 SQIVND (reference sequence). The CDR3 sequence is 13 residues long. Trimming pared 6 bases from V and 3 bases from J, leaving 9 bases between. The CDR3 sequence is CASSVFVNQPQHF. The CDR3 coding sequence is TGTGCCAGTAGCGTTTTTGTCAATCAGCCCCAGCATTTT.

V gene TRBV5-1 combines with J gene TRBJ1-1; D unresolved. Deletions cut 5 bases from V and 0 bases from J, with 8 bases between. Germline-derived CDR1 and CDR2 are SGHRS and YFSETQ. This CDR3 is built from 13 residues. CDR3 sequence (DNA): TGCGCCAGCAGAACAGCTATGAACACTGAAGCTTTCTTT. Translation gives CASRTAMNTEAFF.

The genes are TRBV10-3 and TRBJ2-7; TRBD2 aligns across 8 bases. V lost 4 bases, J lost 2 bases, and 7 bases stayed unmatched. Germline CDR1 is ENHRY and CDR2 is SYGVKD. The CDR3 covers 15 residues. CDR3 sequence (DNA): TGTGCCATCAGTGGACCTCAGCGGGGGACCTACGAGCAGTACTTC. Translating gives CAISGPQRGTYEQYF.